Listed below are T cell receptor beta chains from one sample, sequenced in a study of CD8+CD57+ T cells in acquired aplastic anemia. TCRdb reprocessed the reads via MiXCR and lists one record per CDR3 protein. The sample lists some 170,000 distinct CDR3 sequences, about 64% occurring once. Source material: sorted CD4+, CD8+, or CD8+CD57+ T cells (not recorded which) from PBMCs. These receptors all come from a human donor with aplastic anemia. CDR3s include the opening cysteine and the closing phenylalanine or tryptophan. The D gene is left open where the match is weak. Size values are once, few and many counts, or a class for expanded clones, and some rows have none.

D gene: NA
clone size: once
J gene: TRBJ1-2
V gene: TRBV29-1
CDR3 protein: CSVAHAKDVYTF
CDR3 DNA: TGCAGCGTTGCCCATGCGAAGGATGTCTACACCTTC

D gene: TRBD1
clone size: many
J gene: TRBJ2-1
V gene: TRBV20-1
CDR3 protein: CSATPGQGGSDEQFF
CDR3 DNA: TGCAGTGCTACCCCGGGACAGGGGGGTAGCGATGAGCAGTTCTTC

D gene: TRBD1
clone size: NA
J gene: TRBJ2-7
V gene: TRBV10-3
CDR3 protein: CAIRSTGVSSYEQYF
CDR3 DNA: TGTGCCATCAGATCGACAGGGGTCTCCTCCTACGAGCAGTACTTC

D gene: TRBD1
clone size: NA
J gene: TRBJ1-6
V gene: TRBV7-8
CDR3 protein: CASGQGTSPLHF
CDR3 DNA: TGTGCCAGCGGACAGGGGACTTCACCCCTCCACTTT

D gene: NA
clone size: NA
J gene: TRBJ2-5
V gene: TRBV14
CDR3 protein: CASSPTLKTQYF
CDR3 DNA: TGTGCCAGCAGCCCCACCCTAAAGACCCAGTACTTC

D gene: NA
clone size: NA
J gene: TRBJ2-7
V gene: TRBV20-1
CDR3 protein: CSARGTASYEQYF
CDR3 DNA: TGCAGTGCTAGAGGGACGGCCTCCTACGAGCAGTACTTC

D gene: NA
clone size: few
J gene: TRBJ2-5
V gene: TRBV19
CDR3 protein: CASSWGETQYF
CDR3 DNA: TGTGCCAGTAGTTGGGGGGAGACCCAGTACTTC

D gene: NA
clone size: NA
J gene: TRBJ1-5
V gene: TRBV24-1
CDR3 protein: CATSAQSHNQPQHF
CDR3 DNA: TGTGCCACCAGTGCACAGAGTCACAATCAGCCCCAGCATTTT

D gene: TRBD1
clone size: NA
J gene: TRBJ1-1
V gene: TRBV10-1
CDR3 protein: CASSRDSSNTEAFF
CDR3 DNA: TGCGCCAGCAGCCGGGACAGCTCTAACACTGAAGCTTTCTTT

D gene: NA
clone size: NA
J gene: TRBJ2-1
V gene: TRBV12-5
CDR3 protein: CASGGHYNEQFF
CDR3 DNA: TGTGCTAGTGGTGGACACTACAATGAGCAGTTCTTC

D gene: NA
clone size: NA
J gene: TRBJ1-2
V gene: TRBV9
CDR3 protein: CASSVGGPGYTF
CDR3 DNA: TGTGCCAGCAGCGTAGGAGGACCTGGCTACACCTTC

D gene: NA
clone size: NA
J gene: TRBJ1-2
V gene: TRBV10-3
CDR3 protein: CAISESGRQRANYGYTF
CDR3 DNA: TGTGCCATCAGTGAATCAGGTAGACAGAGAGCTAACTATGGCTACACCTTC

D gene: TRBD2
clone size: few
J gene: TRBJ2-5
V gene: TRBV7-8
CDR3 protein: CASSVLAGGQETQYF
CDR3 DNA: TGTGCCAGCAGCGTATTAGCGGGGGGACAAGAGACCCAGTACTTC

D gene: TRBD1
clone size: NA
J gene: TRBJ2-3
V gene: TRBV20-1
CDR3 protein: CSTGTDGTDTQYF
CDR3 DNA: TGCAGCACCGGGACAGACGGAACAGATACGCAGTATTTT

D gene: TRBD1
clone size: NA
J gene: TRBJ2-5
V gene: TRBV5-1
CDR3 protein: CASSLQGRQETQYF
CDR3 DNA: TGCGCCAGCAGCTTACAGGGGCGCCAAGAGACCCAGTACTTC

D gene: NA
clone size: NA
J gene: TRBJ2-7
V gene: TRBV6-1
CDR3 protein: CAIKRRGQHSYEQYF
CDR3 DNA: TGTGCCATCAAACGGAGGGGACAGCACTCCTACGAGCAGTACTTC